This T cell receptor (beta chain) was found in a study of cytomegalovirus exposure and HLA in healthy donors. Use of 60 Vbeta and 13 Jbeta primers characterized the PCR. Sequenced by immunoSEQ multiplex PCR; TCRdb stores in-frame clones only, minus some. The profile covers about 170,000 clones, with approximately 80% appearing a single time and about 2.5% taken by the ten largest. Points on this clone: No antigen is known for it.

Germline CDR1 is LGHNA and CDR2 is YNFKEQ. With V trimmed by 1 base and J by 4 bases, 7 bases remained unmatched. This CDR3 comprises 16 residues. General study results and limits: Later analysis suggested links between common viral pathogens and several top significant clusters. Per a prior analysis, the majority of TCR beta V segments were productive roughly 90% or roughly 30% of the time. There was a cluster of highly shared sequence variants that was likely a sequencing artifact.

Sequenced input: PBMCs. The chain recombines TRBV4-2 with TRBJ1-1; TRBD1 agrees at 9 bases. This TCR was recovered from a woman aged 50 to 65 in good health and CMV-seronegative. Here the CDR3 reads CASSQGERQGGTEAFF. CDR3 nucleotides: TGTGCCAGCAGCCAAGGAGAGAGACAGGGGGGCACTGAAGCTTTCTTT.